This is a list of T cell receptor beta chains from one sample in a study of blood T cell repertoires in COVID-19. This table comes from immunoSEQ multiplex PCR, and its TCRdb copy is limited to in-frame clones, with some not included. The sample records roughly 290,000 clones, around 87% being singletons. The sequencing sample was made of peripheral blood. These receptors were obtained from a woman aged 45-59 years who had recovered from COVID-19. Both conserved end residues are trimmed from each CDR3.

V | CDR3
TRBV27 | ASSPHEKTYEQY
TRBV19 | ASRAGTSGGYNEQF
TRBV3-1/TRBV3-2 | ASSQDPSGGVSGTQY
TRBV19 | ASNSPPQADTQY
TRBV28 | ASSLSTNNQGYGYT
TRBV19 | ASSMFEGLYGYT
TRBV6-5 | ASSSQGRQPQH
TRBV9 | ASSVDRPGAPYNEQF
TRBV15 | ATSRGQIGDTEAF
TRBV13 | ASSLAGDGTQY
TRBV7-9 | ASSPWDRRADTQY
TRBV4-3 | ASSQERLAERTGELF
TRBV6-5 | ASSRRGTSNEKLF
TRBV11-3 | ASSLGQSGPHEQF
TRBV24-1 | ATSDRLAGVRDEQF
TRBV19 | ASSMGTGSRGATNEKLF
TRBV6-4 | ASSEDPGYTEAF
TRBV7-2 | ASSALAYSYNEQF
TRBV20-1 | SASRQGPNTGELF
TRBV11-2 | ASSLDGTSGTISGFEQY
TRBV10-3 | AISDNSGETPPYEQY
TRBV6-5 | ASSQTESYGYT
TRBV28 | ASSAVGRGQPQH
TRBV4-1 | ASSQDQSSGQVNYEQY
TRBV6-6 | ASKKDYGAPSHEQY
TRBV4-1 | ASSQVEGPGNTIY
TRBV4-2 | ASSPLAGGSTGELF
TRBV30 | AWDRTTEAF
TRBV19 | ASSIGDSGQGALQPQH
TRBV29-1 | SVSSGLVGDTQY
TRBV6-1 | ASSGGGLDGANVLT
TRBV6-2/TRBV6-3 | ASSDSTWTERGEQY
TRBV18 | ASSWTELNTGELF
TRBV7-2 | ASSLGPDYSNQPQH
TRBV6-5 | ASSSVHNRSPYEQY
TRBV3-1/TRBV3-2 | ASSQDRGGQPQH
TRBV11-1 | ASSLELGAGELF
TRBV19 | ASSPDRGAGELF
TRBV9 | ASSVGGSDNEQF
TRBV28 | ASRQQGSGNEQF
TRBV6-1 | ASSEFGSEQY
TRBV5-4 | ASRSGPAVNTGELF
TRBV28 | ASSFAWEQY
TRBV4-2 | ASSQRLAGESDTQY
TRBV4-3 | ASSTDDRFGNTIY
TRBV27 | ASSTGSPGQQY
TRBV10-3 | AISESNGYEQY
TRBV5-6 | ASSLVGGGDEQF
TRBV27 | ASRSGRALHNEQF
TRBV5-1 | ASSLATYDYGYT
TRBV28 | ASSIDSTYEQY
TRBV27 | ASSSYGGGESYEQY
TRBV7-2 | ASSPGNYITGELF
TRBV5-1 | ASSAGQGNEQY
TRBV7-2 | ASSLSRESAGELF
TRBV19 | ASRDAGTGHYEQY
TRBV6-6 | ASSYGQTNSPLH
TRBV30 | AWSGTEGYEKLF
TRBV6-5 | ASSYASGAGELF